The entry that follows covers one T cell receptor (beta chain) sequence. Trimming cost V 2 bases and J 5 bases, with 12 bases left between them. Germline-derived CDR1 and CDR2 are WNHNN and SYGVQD (reference sequence). The CDR3 covers 14 residues. These data belong to a study of neoadjuvant anti-PD-1 for oral cavity cancer. Measured with immunoSEQ multiplex PCR; TCRdb has only the in-frame clones, and not every one. The table has 14,000 or so clones, 60% to 80% seen once. Stated time point: after neoadjuvant nivolumab, at surgical resection. Analysis of PBMCs was direct, with no culture step. The V and J genes are TRBV10-1 and TRBJ2-5; weak D call: TRBD2 (6 bases). This sequence was found in a person between 40 and 80 years old with oral cavity squamous cell carcinoma. This sample comprised PBMCs, obtained after nivolumab (anti-PD-1) treatment. The CDR3 coding sequence is TGCGCCAGCAGTGAGAATGGAGGGTTGGAGACCCAGTACTTC. This translates into CASSENGGLETQYF.